These 27 T cell receptor beta chains were sequenced from one sample in a study of T cell repertoires in cytomegalovirus infection. Each CDR3 protein gets one entry after TCRdb re-called the reads with MiXCR. The sample has approximately 76,000 distinct CDR3 sequences, 3.7% seen once. The sequencing sample was made of PBMCs. The receptor set was obtained from a human donor in good health (CMV status not recorded). Some clones in this sample may be carry-over from other donors' samples.

This clonotype was detected many times. The V and J genes are TRBV30 and TRBJ1-1; D gene unclear. With 2 bases removed from V and 6 bases from J, the gap between germline ends came to 7 bases. This CDR3 contains 11 residues. Germline CDR1 is GTSNPN and CDR2 is SVGIG (reference sequence). CDR3 residues: CAWSSGAEAFF. The CDR3 region has the DNA TGTGCCTGGAGTTCGGGCGCTGAAGCTTTCTTT.

The rearrangement uses TRBV9 and TRBJ2-1; tentatively, D is TRBD1 or TRBD2 (5 bases each). V was pared by 3 bases and J by 5 bases, with 15 bases between. The CDR3 consists of 15 residues. CDR1 and CDR2 (germline): SGDLS, YYNGEE. The CDR3 DNA is TGTGCCAGCAGCGCCCGATTGGGACCCGACAATGAGCAGTTCTTC. The encoded protein is CASSARLGPDNEQFF.

At least ten counts were recorded for this clonotype. V gene TRBV6-2 or TRBV6-3 combines with J gene TRBJ2-1; unclear D gene. Germline-derived CDR1 and CDR2 are MNHEY and SVGEGT. This CDR3 is built from 11 residues. Deletions cut 0 bases from V and 9 bases from J, with 3 bases between. The CDR3 region is CASSYSTEQFF. In DNA, the CDR3 is TGTGCCAGCAGTTACTCTACTGAGCAGTTCTTC.

This clonotype has ten or more counts. The chain links TRBV4-1 to TRBJ2-1; no reliable D call. CDR1 and CDR2 (germline): MGHRA, YSYEKL. Trimming removed 1 base from V and 4 bases from J, with 5 bases in between. The CDR3 totals 13 residues. The CDR3 region has the DNA TGCGCCAGCAGCCAAGGCCTATACAATGAGCAGTTCTTC. Translated, it gives CASSQGLYNEQFF.

This clonotype was detected ten times or more. The rearrangement links TRBV3-1 to TRBJ1-3, with a tentative D call TRBD1 (6 bases). Germline V CDR1 and CDR2: LGHDT, YNNKEL (reference sequence). The CDR3 consists of 19 residues. Trimming shortened V by 4 bases and J by 0 bases, and 22 bases separated the two germline ends. DNA of the CDR3: TGTGCCAGCAGCCTCCCCGTTGGACAGCACTTTCACTCTGGAAACACCATATATTTT. Protein: CASSLPVGQHFHSGNTIYF.

This clonotype occurred many times. The V gene is TRBV7-8, the J gene TRBJ2-2; 9 positions match TRBD1. Trimming at V came to 3 bases and at J to 6 bases, leaving 5 bases not matched to a gene. The CDR3 sequence is 15 residues long. From germline, CDR1 is SGHVS and CDR2 FQNEAQ. For the CDR3, the DNA is TGTGCCAGCAGCTTCCGGAGGGACAGGGCCGGGGAGCTGTTTTTT. Translated: CASSFRRDRAGELFF.

This clonotype was seen repeatedly, ten times or more. The chain couples TRBV12-3 or TRBV12-4 to TRBJ1-2; D gene ambiguous. The V and J ends lost 3 bases and 5 bases respectively, with 7 bases between them. This CDR3 spans 12 amino acids. The CDR3 sequence is CASSLSEYGYTF. CDR3 nucleotide sequence: TGTGCCAGCAGTTTGTCAGAGTATGGCTACACCTTC.

This clonotype was detected many times. The V call is TRBV12-3 or TRBV12-4, the J call TRBJ2-1; D remains unclear. This CDR3 has 14 residues. Trimming left V 0 bases short and J 7 bases short, with 10 bases between. The CDR3, as DNA: TGTGCCAGCAGTTTAGCTTCATCGACGAATGAGCAGTTCTTC. Amino acids: CASSLASSTNEQFF.

This clonotype was detected ten times or more. The chain carries TRBV27 and TRBJ1-1, with D tentatively TRBD1 (6 bases). Germline V gives CDR1 MNHEY, CDR2 SMNVEV (reference sequence). The germline V and J ends were trimmed by 7 bases and 0 bases, with 15 bases remaining between them. CDR3 length: 15 residues. The CDR3 here is CASIRTVQMNTEAFF. CDR3 sequence (DNA): TGTGCCAGCATACGGACAGTCCAGATGAACACTGAAGCTTTCTTT.

Ten or more counts support this clonotype. The rearrangement joins TRBV5-4 to TRBJ2-1; D is possibly TRBD2 (6 bases). CDR1 is SGHNT and CDR2 is YYREEE in the germline V gene (reference sequence). The CDR3 is made up of 15 amino acids. V was pared by 1 base and J by 4 bases, with 12 bases between. This CDR3 reads CASSLLAVQYNEQFF. The CDR3 coding sequence is TGTGCCAGCAGCTTGTTAGCGGTTCAATACAATGAGCAGTTCTTC.

This clonotype was counted ten times or more. The chain combines TRBV27 with TRBJ2-5; 7 nucleotides line up with TRBD2. Germline V CDR1 and CDR2: MNHEY, SMNVEV (reference sequence). The CDR3 spans 16 residues. The trim removed 7 bases at V and 5 bases at J, leaving 16 bases unmatched. Here the CDR3 reads CASKVDGPGGAETQYF. Here the CDR3 DNA reads TGTGCCAGCAAAGTCGACGGTCCGGGGGGAGCGGAGACCCAGTACTTC.

Many counts were recorded for this clonotype. The chain recombines TRBV6-5 with TRBJ2-7, with TRBD1 identical over 8 bases. The CDR3 runs to 15 residues. V was clipped by 5 bases and J by 0 bases; unmatched bases: 6. CDR1 is MNHEY and CDR2 is SVGAGI in the germline V gene. CDR3 sequence reads: CASSPGQGFSYEQYF. DNA for the CDR3: TGTGCCAGCAGTCCCGGACAGGGCTTCTCCTACGAGCAGTACTTC.

This clonotype has ten or more counts. The chain carries TRBV5-1 and TRBJ2-3; TRBD2 might be the D (5 bases). Germline values: CDR1 SGHRS, CDR2 YFSETQ. The CDR3 spans 14 residues. Trimming took 1 base from V and 3 from J, leaving 9 bases between them. The CDR3: CASSLYIATDTQYF. The CDR3 DNA sequence: TGCGCCAGCAGCTTGTACATAGCGACAGATACGCAGTATTTT.

This clonotype was detected many times. The gene calls are TRBV7-2 and TRBJ1-1; D perhaps matches TRBD1 (6 bases). This CDR3 contains 13 residues. Germline V gene data show CDR1 as SGHTA and CDR2 as FQGNSA. V lost 5 bases, J lost 5 bases, and 12 bases lay in between. This CDR3 reads CASSETGGTEAFF. The CDR3 nucleotides read TGTGCCAGCAGCGAGACAGGAGGAACTGAAGCTTTCTTT. The full variable domain, in which reference TRBV7-2 and TRBJ1-1 provide the parts outside the CDR3, is GAGVSQSPSNKVTEKGKDVELRCDPISGHTALYWYRQSLGQGLEFLIYFQGNSAPDKSGLPSDRFSAERTGGSVSTLTIQRTQQEDSAVYLCASSETGGTEAFFGQGTRLTVV.

This clonotype has at least ten counts. The J gene is TRBJ2-1, the V gene TRBV6-5, with 11 bases matching TRBD2. The CDR3 runs to 21 residues. CDR1 MNHEY and CDR2 SVGAGI come from the germline V gene. V gave up 0 bases and J gave up 0 bases; unmatched junction bases: 13. The CDR3 loop reads CASSYSLSLAGGSSSYNEQFF. CDR3 nucleotide sequence: TGTGCCAGCAGTTACTCTTTATCCCTAGCGGGGGGCTCGAGCTCCTACAATGAGCAGTTCTTC.

This clonotype has a count of ten or more. This chain uses TRBV7-8 with TRBJ1-2; 7 nucleotides agree with TRBD1. The CDR3 spans 16 residues. CDR1 is SGHVS and CDR2 is FQNEAQ in the germline V gene. V dropped 5 bases and J dropped 4; count of bases not matched to a gene: 13. The CDR3 loop is CASSDRRDSARYGYTF. CDR3 DNA sequence: TGTGCCAGCAGCGACCGACGGGACAGCGCGCGCTATGGCTACACCTTC.

The genes are TRBV2 and TRBJ2-4; D is possibly TRBD1 or TRBD2 (5 bases each). V dropped 5 bases and J dropped 1 base, with 15 bases sitting between them. The germline gives CDR1 SNHLY, CDR2 FYNNEI. The CDR3 sequence is 16 residues long. CDR3 nucleotide sequence: TGTGCCAGCAGTCCTCATCCTTGGGGGGCCAAAAACATTCAGTACTTC. Translation gives CASSPHPWGAKNIQYF.

In its sample, this clonotype was seen many times. The chain links TRBV6-5 to TRBJ1-2, with a possible D match to TRBD1 (6 bases). The CDR3 consists of 14 residues. V gave up 2 bases and J gave up 4 bases, with 11 bases separating them. The germline CDR1 and CDR2 sequences are MNHEY and SVGAGI. In DNA form, the CDR3 reads TGTGCCAGCAGTTACGAGGGGGAAGCCTATGGCTACACCTTC. It translates to CASSYEGEAYGYTF.

At least ten counts were recorded for this clonotype. J is TRBJ2-7 and V is TRBV25-1; 7 bases match TRBD1. CDR1 is MGHDK and CDR2 is SYGVNS in the germline V gene. V lost 5 bases, J lost 4 bases, and 8 bases stayed unmatched. The CDR3 has 14 residues. The CDR3 loop is CASSLGTDLYEQYF. The CDR3, as DNA: TGTGCCAGCAGTCTCGGGACAGACCTTTACGAGCAGTACTTC.

Ten or more counts support this clonotype. This chain joins TRBV5-1 and TRBJ1-1; D remains unclear. The CDR3 contains 15 residues. The V gene's germline CDR1 is SGHRS and CDR2 YFSETQ. V was trimmed by 4 bases and J by 4 bases, leaving 17 bases between them. The CDR3 coding sequence is TGCGCCAGCAGCATCCTAGTTGGGTCGGCCACTGAAGCTTTCTTT. It specifies CASSILVGSATEAFF.

This clonotype was detected many times. This rearrangement joins TRBV6-1 to TRBJ2-7; D is unresolved. Germline V gene lookup returns CDR1 MNHNS and CDR2 SASEGT. The CDR3 length is 10 residues. The V end was cut by 8 bases, the J end by 3 bases, with 5 bases between. CDR3 bases: TGTGCCAGCGCCTTCTACGAGCAGTACTTC. Protein product: CASAFYEQYF.

This clonotype was observed at least ten times. The chain uses TRBV12-3 or TRBV12-4 and TRBJ1-6; 7 positions agree with TRBD1. The length of the CDR3 is 15 residues. The J segment lost 3 bases and the V segment lost 1 base, leaving 0 bases of the junction unmatched. The CDR3 reads CASSLGQGYNSPLHF. CDR3 coding DNA: TGTGCCAGCAGTTTAGGACAGGGCTATAATTCACCCCTCCACTTT.

This clonotype came up many times. The chain recombines TRBV30 with TRBJ1-2; D unresolved. This CDR3 is 9 amino acids long. V lost 6 bases and J 10 bases, leaving 9 bases between the germline ends. Germline CDR1 is GTSNPN and CDR2 is SVGIG (reference sequence). CDR3 in amino acids: CACDAPYTF. The CDR3 coding sequence is TGTGCCTGCGACGCTCCCTACACCTTC.

This clonotype was picked up many times. The chain has TRBV7-2 and TRBJ1-6; tentatively, D is TRBD1 (5 bases). CDR1 is SGHTA, CDR2 FQGNSA, per germline. V dropped 2 bases and J dropped 17 bases, with 13 bases sitting between them. The CDR3 totals 12 residues. The CDR3 DNA follows: TGTGCCAGCAGCTTACAGGGTCAAAAGTTCCACTTT. It codes for CASSLQGQKFHF.

This clonotype came up many times. The gene calls are TRBV20-1 and TRBJ2-1; either TRBD1 or TRBD2 may fit D (6 bases each). Germline CDR1 reads DFQATT; CDR2 reads SNEGSKA (reference sequence). V lost 5 bases to trimming and J lost 0 bases, with 8 bases between them. This CDR3 is 13 amino acids long. Written as DNA, the CDR3 is TGCAGTGCTGGAGGGGGCTCCTACAATGAGCAGTTCTTC. This sequence encodes CSAGGGSYNEQFF.

This clonotype came up many times. The rearrangement uses TRBV12-3 or TRBV12-4 and TRBJ1-1; D not resolved. This CDR3 has 12 residues. With 3 bases removed from V and 0 bases from J, the gap between germline ends came to 2 bases. The DNA for the CDR3 is TGTGCCAGCAGTTTTGTGAACACTGAAGCTTTCTTT. The encoded protein is CASSFVNTEAFF.

Within the sample, this clonotype is medium-sized (0.01 to 0.1%). J is TRBJ2-7 and V is TRBV7-2; a weak D match, TRBD1 (6 bases). Trimming took 1 base from V and 6 from J, leaving 10 bases between them. The CDR3 loop spans 13 amino acids. Germline V gives CDR1 SGHTA, CDR2 FQGNSA. This CDR3 reads CASSLEGQTEQYF. CDR3 coding DNA: TGTGCCAGCAGCTTAGAGGGACAAACCGAGCAGTACTTC.